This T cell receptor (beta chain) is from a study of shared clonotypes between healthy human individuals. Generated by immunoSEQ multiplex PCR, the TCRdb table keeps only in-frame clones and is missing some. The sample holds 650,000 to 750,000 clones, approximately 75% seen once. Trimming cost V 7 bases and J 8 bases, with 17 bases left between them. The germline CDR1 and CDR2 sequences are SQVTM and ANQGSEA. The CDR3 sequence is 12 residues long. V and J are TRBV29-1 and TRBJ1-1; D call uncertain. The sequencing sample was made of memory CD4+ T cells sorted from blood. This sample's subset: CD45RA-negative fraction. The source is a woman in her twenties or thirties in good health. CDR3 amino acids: CSATDRRTEAFF. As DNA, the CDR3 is TGCAGCGCAACCGACCGAAGAACCGAAGCTTTCTTT.